The T cell receptor (beta chain) described here comes from a study of metastatic and nonmetastatic thyroid tumors. TCRdb recomputed clones from the PCR reads via MiXCR. The table lists fewer than 40,000 clones, less than 20% of them singletons, with around 3.1% in the top ten. All patients were treatment-naive before thyroid surgery. The CDR3 runs to 12 residues. The V gene's germline CDR1 is SGHRS and CDR2 YFSETQ. Trimming removed 7 bases from V and 2 bases from J; junction bases left unmatched: 3. This chain connects TRBV5-1 to TRBJ2-7, with 7 positions matching TRBD2. The sequence was obtained from a female donor with papillary thyroid cancer or a benign thyroid nodule (not recorded which). Some clones in this sample may be carry-over from other donors' samples. Sequencing was done on a sample of blood. CDR3 sequence (DNA): TGCGCCAGCGCTGCGGGGGCCTACGAGCAGTACTTC. Its translation is CASAAGAYEQYF.